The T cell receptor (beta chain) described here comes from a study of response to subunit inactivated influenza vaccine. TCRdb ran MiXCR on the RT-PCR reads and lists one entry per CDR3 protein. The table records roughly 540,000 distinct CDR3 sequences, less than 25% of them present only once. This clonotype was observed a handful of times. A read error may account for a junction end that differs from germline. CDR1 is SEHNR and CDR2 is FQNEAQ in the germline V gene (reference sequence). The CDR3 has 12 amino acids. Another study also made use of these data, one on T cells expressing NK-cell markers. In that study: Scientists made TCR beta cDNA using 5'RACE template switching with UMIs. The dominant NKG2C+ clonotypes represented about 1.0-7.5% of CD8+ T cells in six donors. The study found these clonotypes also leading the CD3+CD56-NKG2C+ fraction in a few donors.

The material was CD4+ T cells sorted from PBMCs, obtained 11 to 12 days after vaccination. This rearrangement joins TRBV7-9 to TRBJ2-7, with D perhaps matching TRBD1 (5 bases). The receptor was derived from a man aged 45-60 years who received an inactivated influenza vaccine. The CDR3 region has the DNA TGTGCCAGCAGGTTAGACAGCTACGAGCAGTACTTC. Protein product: CASRLDSYEQYF.